This is a list of T cell receptor beta chains from one sample in a study of patients and donors after allogeneic stem cell transplantation. TCRdb called the RT-PCR reads again in MiXCR, with one record for every CDR3 protein. The sample consists of 90,000 to 120,000 distinct CDR3 sequences, roughly 37% of them appearing once. The sample consisted of blood, either unsorted or a sorted T cell fraction (not recorded which). The receptor source for this set is a human donor who was either an allogeneic HSCT recipient or a stem cell or donor lymphocyte infusion donor (not recorded which). It is not recorded whose cells these are; they may come from a transplant donor. The CDR3 runs from the conserved cysteine through the conserved F or W. Each record gives: D gene, J gene, V gene, clone size, CDR3 DNA, CDR3 protein. A D gene is named only where the DNA matches it firmly. Part of the rows lack a size; the others show once, few, many or a class for expanded clones.

D gene: -
J gene: TRBJ1-2
V gene: TRBV4-3
clone size: few
CDR3 DNA: TGCGCCAGCAGCCAAGCAGTTGCCTTATCGACAGTTCAGAGAGACTATGGCTACACCTTC
CDR3 protein: CASSQAVALSTVQRDYGYTF

D gene: TRBD2
J gene: TRBJ2-7
V gene: TRBV10-3
clone size: -
CDR3 DNA: TGTGCCATCAAAGGGACTAGCGGCTCTATCGAGCAGTACTTC
CDR3 protein: CAIKGTSGSIEQYF

D gene: TRBD1
J gene: TRBJ1-5
V gene: TRBV19
clone size: few
CDR3 DNA: TGTGCCAGTAGTACACGACAGGGAGAACAGCCCCAGCATTTT
CDR3 protein: CASSTRQGEQPQHF

D gene: -
J gene: TRBJ2-5
V gene: TRBV2
clone size: -
CDR3 DNA: TGTGCCAGCAGTGTGGTCCCCCGGTACTTC
CDR3 protein: CASSVVPRYF

D gene: -
J gene: TRBJ1-6
V gene: TRBV7-9
clone size: -
CDR3 DNA: TGTGCCAGCAGCTCAAGACCGAGGAGGTCCGATTCACCCCTCCACTTT
CDR3 protein: CASSSRPRRSDSPLHF

D gene: -
J gene: TRBJ1-1
V gene: TRBV12-3/TRBV12-4
clone size: few
CDR3 DNA: TGTGCCAGCAGTTTTGAAGGAGTGGGTGAAGCTTTCTTT
CDR3 protein: CASSFEGVGEAFF

D gene: -
J gene: TRBJ2-3
V gene: TRBV4-3
clone size: -
CDR3 DNA: TGCGCCAGCAGCCAAGACCGTGGAGTAGGCACAGATACGCAGTATTTT
CDR3 protein: CASSQDRGVGTDTQYF

D gene: TRBD1
J gene: TRBJ2-7
V gene: TRBV6-1
clone size: -
CDR3 DNA: TGTGCCAGCAGTAAACCGGGACAGGGGAGCGAGCAGTACTTC
CDR3 protein: CASSKPGQGSEQYF

D gene: -
J gene: TRBJ1-5
V gene: TRBV20-1
clone size: -
CDR3 DNA: TGCAGTGCTGGACTAGGGAGGGATCAGCCCCAGCATTTT
CDR3 protein: CSAGLGRDQPQHF

D gene: -
J gene: TRBJ2-3
V gene: TRBV6-2/TRBV6-3
clone size: few
CDR3 DNA: TGTGCCAGCAGTTCGCCGCGGGGCACAGATACGCAGTATTTT
CDR3 protein: CASSSPRGTDTQYF

D gene: -
J gene: TRBJ1-1
V gene: TRBV18
clone size: -
CDR3 DNA: TGTGCCAGCTCACCTGCGGGGTCAAACACTGAAGCTTTCTTT
CDR3 protein: CASSPAGSNTEAFF

D gene: -
J gene: TRBJ1-5
V gene: TRBV28
clone size: few
CDR3 DNA: TGTGCCAGCAGTTTAACCCCAGGTCAGCCCCAGCATTTT
CDR3 protein: CASSLTPGQPQHF

D gene: TRBD1
J gene: TRBJ2-7
V gene: TRBV4-2
clone size: once
CDR3 DNA: TGTGCCAGCAGCCATCAGTGGAGACAGGGCTACGAGCAGTACTTC
CDR3 protein: CASSHQWRQGYEQYF

D gene: -
J gene: TRBJ1-5
V gene: TRBV28
clone size: -
CDR3 DNA: TGTGCCAGCAGTTTCTCTCCCGTCTGGGTCGCGGTCTCCCAGCATTTT
CDR3 protein: CASSFSPVWVAVSQHF

D gene: TRBD2
J gene: TRBJ2-7
V gene: TRBV27
clone size: -
CDR3 DNA: TGTGCCAGCAGTTTATACGGGAGGGCCTTCTACGAGCAGTACTTC
CDR3 protein: CASSLYGRAFYEQYF

D gene: -
J gene: TRBJ1-4
V gene: TRBV20-1
clone size: -
CDR3 DNA: TGCAGTGCAGACTGGGATGAAAAACTGTTTTTT
CDR3 protein: CSADWDEKLFF

D gene: TRBD2
J gene: TRBJ2-1
V gene: TRBV4-3
clone size: -
CDR3 DNA: TGCGCCAGCAGCCAAGATCATTATCCCGGACTAGCGGGCCTCGAGCAGTTCTTC
CDR3 protein: CASSQDHYPGLAGLEQFF

D gene: -
J gene: TRBJ1-5
V gene: TRBV6-2/TRBV6-3
clone size: few
CDR3 DNA: TGTGCCAGCAGCCACCCCGGGCATGGTCAGCCCCAGCATTTT
CDR3 protein: CASSHPGHGQPQHF

D gene: -
J gene: TRBJ1-5
V gene: TRBV12-3/TRBV12-4
clone size: -
CDR3 DNA: TGTGCCAGCAGTTTCGGGGCACTAAGCAATCAGCCCCAGCATTTT
CDR3 protein: CASSFGALSNQPQHF

D gene: -
J gene: TRBJ1-1
V gene: TRBV27
clone size: -
CDR3 DNA: TGTGCCAGCCGTGGACGCAGGAACACTGAAGCTTTCTTT
CDR3 protein: CASRGRRNTEAFF

D gene: TRBD2
J gene: TRBJ2-1
V gene: TRBV20-1
clone size: -
CDR3 DNA: TGCAGTGCTAGCGGGCTAGCGGGGAACAATGAGCAGTTCTTC
CDR3 protein: CSASGLAGNNEQFF

D gene: TRBD2
J gene: TRBJ2-1
V gene: TRBV20-1
clone size: many
CDR3 DNA: TGCAGTGCTAGAAGGACTAGCGGGAGGACCGATGAGCAGTTCTTC
CDR3 protein: CSARRTSGRTDEQFF

D gene: -
J gene: TRBJ2-7
V gene: TRBV5-5
clone size: few
CDR3 DNA: TGTGCCAGCATTAAGCTTATGTGCAGGGAGCAGTACTTC
CDR3 protein: CASIKLMCREQYF

D gene: -
J gene: TRBJ1-1
V gene: TRBV5-1
clone size: few
CDR3 DNA: TGCGCCAGCAGAGAAGGACAGCCGAACACTGAAGCTTTCTTT
CDR3 protein: CASREGQPNTEAFF

D gene: TRBD2
J gene: TRBJ2-7
V gene: TRBV4-3
clone size: -
CDR3 DNA: TGCGCCAGCAGCCAAGGGGAGGGGAGTATGTACGAGCAGTACTTC
CDR3 protein: CASSQGEGSMYEQYF

D gene: -
J gene: TRBJ1-1
V gene: TRBV2
clone size: -
CDR3 DNA: TGTGCCAGCAGTTACAGACCCCAGGCTTTCTTT
CDR3 protein: CASSYRPQAFF

D gene: -
J gene: TRBJ2-6
V gene: TRBV5-1
clone size: once
CDR3 DNA: TGCGCCAGCAGCTTCTCGCGGACCCAATTCTCTGGGGCCAACGTCCTGACTTTC
CDR3 protein: CASSFSRTQFSGANVLTF

D gene: -
J gene: TRBJ2-7
V gene: TRBV7-9
clone size: -
CDR3 DNA: TGTGCCAGCAGCTTAGCGGGGGTCCACGAGCAGTACTTC
CDR3 protein: CASSLAGVHEQYF

D gene: -
J gene: TRBJ1-1
V gene: TRBV20-1
clone size: -
CDR3 DNA: TGCAGTGCGAAACCCCCCGGGACACAGAACACTGAAGCTTTCTTT
CDR3 protein: CSAKPPGTQNTEAFF

D gene: -
J gene: TRBJ2-1
V gene: TRBV29-1
clone size: -
CDR3 DNA: TGCAGCGTGGGCCGGGGGCTGTACAATGAGCAGTTCTTC
CDR3 protein: CSVGRGLYNEQFF

D gene: -
J gene: TRBJ1-4
V gene: TRBV20-1
clone size: -
CDR3 DNA: TGCAGTGCTAGAGCCGTACAGGGCTCCGAAAAACTGTTTTTT
CDR3 protein: CSARAVQGSEKLFF

D gene: -
J gene: TRBJ1-5
V gene: TRBV6-5
clone size: -
CDR3 DNA: TGTGCCAGCTCCTCTAAGCGCAATCAGCCCCAGCATTTT
CDR3 protein: CASSSKRNQPQHF

D gene: TRBD2
J gene: TRBJ2-7
V gene: TRBV7-6
clone size: -
CDR3 DNA: TGTGCCAGCAGCTTAGTACCCCCAGGGACTAGCGGTACCTACGAGCAGTACTTC
CDR3 protein: CASSLVPPGTSGTYEQYF

D gene: -
J gene: TRBJ2-3
V gene: TRBV7-2
clone size: -
CDR3 DNA: TGTGCCAGCAGCTTAGAGAGTAGCACAGATACGCAGTATTTT
CDR3 protein: CASSLESSTDTQYF

D gene: -
J gene: TRBJ2-7
V gene: TRBV21-1
clone size: few
CDR3 DNA: TGTGCCAGCAGCAAAGCAGAGACTAGCGCCTACGAGCAGTACTTC
CDR3 protein: CASSKAETSAYEQYF

D gene: TRBD2
J gene: TRBJ2-7
V gene: TRBV6-5
clone size: few
CDR3 DNA: TGTGCCAGCAGGCGAGCGGGAGTTCTCTACGAGCAGTACTTC
CDR3 protein: CASRRAGVLYEQYF

D gene: TRBD1
J gene: TRBJ2-5
V gene: TRBV7-9
clone size: -
CDR3 DNA: TGTGCCAGCAGCTTGGGACAGGGGGTGCAGACCCAGTACTTC
CDR3 protein: CASSLGQGVQTQYF

D gene: TRBD2
J gene: TRBJ2-7
V gene: TRBV10-3
clone size: -
CDR3 DNA: TGTGCCATCAGTGAGACCCTCGTACGGACTAGCTTCACCTCAAGCTCCTACGAGCAGTACTTC
CDR3 protein: CAISETLVRTSFTSSSYEQYF

D gene: TRBD2
J gene: TRBJ2-1
V gene: TRBV18
clone size: -
CDR3 DNA: TGTGCCAGCTCACCAGGGGCGGGAGATGAGCAGTTCTTC
CDR3 protein: CASSPGAGDEQFF

D gene: TRBD1
J gene: TRBJ1-1
V gene: TRBV5-6
clone size: few
CDR3 DNA: TGTGCCAGCAGCCCGGGGACAGGTCGGAACACTGAAGCTTTCTTT
CDR3 protein: CASSPGTGRNTEAFF

D gene: -
J gene: TRBJ2-1
V gene: TRBV29-1
clone size: -
CDR3 DNA: TGCAGCGCGGACTACAATGAGCAGTTCTTC
CDR3 protein: CSADYNEQFF